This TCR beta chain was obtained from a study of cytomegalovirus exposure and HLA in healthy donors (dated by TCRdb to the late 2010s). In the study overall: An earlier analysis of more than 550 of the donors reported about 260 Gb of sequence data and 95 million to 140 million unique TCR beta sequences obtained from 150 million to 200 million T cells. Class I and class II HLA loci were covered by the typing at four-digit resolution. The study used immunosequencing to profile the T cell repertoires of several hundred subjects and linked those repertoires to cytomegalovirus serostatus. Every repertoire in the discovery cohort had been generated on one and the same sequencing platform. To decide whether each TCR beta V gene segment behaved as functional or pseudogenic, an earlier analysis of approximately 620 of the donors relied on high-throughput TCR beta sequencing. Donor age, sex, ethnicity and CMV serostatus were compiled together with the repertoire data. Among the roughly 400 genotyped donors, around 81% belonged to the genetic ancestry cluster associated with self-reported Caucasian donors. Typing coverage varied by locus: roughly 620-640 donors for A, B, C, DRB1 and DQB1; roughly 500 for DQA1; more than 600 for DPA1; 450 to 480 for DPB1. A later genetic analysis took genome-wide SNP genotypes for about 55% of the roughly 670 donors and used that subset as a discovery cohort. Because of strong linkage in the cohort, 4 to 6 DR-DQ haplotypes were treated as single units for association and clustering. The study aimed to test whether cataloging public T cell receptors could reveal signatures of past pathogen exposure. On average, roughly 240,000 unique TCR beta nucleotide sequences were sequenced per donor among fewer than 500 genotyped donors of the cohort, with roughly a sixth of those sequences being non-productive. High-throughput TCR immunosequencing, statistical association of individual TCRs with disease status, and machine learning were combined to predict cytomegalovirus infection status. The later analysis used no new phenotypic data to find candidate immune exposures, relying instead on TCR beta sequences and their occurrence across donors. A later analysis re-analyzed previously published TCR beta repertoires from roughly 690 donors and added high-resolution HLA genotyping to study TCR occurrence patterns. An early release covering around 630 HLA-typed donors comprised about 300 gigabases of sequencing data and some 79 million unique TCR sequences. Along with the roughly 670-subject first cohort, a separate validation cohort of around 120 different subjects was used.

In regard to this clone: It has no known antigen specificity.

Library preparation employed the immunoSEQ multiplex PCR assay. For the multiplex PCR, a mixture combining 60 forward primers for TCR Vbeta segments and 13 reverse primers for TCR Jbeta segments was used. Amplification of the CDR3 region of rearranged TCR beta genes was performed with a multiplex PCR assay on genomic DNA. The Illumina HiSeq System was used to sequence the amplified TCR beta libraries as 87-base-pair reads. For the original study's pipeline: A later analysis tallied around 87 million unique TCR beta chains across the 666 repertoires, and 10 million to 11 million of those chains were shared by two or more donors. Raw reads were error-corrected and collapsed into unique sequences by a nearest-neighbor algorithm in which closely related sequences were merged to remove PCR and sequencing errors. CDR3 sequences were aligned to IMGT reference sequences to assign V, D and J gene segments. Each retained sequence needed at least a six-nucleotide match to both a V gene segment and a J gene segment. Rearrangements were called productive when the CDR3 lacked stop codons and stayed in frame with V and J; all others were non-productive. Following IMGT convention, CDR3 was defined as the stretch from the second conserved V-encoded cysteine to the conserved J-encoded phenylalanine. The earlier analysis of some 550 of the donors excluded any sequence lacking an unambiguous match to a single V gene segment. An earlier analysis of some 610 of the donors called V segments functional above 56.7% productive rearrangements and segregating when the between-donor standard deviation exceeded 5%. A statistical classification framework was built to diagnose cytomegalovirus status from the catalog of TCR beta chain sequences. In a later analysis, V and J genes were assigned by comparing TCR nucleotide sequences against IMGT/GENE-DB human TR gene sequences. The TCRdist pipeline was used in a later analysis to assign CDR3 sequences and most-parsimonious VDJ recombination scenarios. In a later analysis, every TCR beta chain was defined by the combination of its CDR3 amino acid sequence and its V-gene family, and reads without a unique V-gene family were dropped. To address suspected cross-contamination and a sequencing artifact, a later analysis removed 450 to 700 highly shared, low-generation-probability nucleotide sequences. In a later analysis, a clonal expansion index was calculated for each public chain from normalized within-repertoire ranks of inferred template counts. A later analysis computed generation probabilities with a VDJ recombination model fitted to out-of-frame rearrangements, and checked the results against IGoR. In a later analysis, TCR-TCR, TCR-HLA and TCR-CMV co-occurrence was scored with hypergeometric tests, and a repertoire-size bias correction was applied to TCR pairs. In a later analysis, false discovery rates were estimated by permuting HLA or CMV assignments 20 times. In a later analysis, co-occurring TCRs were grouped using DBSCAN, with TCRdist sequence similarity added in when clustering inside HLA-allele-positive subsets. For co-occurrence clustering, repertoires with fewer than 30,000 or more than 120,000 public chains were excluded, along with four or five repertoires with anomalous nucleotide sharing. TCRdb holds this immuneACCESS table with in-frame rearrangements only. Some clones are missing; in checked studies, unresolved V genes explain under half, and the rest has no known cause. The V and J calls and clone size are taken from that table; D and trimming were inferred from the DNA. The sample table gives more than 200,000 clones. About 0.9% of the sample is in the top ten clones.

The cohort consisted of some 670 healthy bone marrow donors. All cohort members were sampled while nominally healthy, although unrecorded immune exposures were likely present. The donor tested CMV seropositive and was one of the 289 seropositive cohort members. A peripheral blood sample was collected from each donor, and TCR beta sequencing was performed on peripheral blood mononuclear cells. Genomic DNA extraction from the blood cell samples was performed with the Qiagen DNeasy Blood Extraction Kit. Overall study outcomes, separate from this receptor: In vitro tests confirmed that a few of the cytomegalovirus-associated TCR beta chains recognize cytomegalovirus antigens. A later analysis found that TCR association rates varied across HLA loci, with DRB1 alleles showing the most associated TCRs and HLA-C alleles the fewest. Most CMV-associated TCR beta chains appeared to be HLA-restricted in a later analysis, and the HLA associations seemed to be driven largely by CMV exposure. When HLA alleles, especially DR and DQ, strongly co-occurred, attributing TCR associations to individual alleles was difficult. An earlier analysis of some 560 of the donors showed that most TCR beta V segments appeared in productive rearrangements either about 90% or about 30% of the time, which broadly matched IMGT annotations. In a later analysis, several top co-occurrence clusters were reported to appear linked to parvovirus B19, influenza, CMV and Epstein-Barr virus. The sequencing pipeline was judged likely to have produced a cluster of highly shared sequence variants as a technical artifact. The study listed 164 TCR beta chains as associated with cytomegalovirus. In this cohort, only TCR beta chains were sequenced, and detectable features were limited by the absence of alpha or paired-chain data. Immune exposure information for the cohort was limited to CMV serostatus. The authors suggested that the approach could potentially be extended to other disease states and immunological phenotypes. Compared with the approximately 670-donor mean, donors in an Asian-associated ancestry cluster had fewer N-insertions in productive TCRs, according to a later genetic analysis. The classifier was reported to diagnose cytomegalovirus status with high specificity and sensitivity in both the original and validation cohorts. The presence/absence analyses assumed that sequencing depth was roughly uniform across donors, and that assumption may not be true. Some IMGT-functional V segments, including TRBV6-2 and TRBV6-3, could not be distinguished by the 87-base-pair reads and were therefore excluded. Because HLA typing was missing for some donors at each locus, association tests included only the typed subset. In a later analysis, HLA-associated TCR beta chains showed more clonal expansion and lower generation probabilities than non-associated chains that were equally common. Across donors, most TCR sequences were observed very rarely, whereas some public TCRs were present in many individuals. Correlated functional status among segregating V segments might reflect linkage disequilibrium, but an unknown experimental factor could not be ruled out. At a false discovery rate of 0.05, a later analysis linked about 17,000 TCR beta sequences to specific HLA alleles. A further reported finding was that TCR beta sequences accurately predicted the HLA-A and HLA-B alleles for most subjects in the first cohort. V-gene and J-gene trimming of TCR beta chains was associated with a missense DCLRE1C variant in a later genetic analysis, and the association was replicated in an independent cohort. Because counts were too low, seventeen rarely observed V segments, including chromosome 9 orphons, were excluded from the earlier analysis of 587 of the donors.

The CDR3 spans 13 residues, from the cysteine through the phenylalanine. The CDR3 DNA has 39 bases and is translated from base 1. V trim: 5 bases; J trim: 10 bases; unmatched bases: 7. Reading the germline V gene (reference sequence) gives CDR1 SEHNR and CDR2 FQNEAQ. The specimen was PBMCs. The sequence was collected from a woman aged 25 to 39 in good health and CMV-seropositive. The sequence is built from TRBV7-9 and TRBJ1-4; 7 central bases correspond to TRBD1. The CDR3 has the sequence CASSLEGGAKLFF. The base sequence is TGTGCCAGCAGCCTAGAAGGGGGCGCAAAACTGTTTTTT.